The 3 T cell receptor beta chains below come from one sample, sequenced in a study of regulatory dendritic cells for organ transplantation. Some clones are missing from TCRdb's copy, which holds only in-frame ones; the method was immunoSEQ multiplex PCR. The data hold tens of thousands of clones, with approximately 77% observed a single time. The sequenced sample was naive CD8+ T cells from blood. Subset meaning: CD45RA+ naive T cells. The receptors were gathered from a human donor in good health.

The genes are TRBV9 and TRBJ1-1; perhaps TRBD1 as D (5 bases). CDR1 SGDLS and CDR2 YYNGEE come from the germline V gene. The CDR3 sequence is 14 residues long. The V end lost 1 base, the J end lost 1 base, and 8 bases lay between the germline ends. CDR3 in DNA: TGTGCCAGCAGCGTATGGGGCGAGAACACTGAAGCTTTCTTT. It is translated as CASSVWGENTEAFF.

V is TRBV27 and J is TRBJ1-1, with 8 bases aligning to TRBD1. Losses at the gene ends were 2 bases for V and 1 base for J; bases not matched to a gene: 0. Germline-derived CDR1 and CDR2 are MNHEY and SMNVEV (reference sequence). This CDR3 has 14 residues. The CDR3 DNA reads TGTGCCAGCAGTTTAGGGACAGGGAACACTGAAGCTTTCTTT. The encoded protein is CASSLGTGNTEAFF.

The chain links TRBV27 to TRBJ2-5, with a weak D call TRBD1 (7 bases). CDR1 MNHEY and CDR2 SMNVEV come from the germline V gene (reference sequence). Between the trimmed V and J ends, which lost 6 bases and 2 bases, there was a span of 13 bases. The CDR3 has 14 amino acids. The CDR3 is CASREGQTQETQYF. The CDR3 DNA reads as TGTGCCAGCAGGGAGGGACAGACACAAGAGACCCAGTACTTC.